Presented here are 21 T cell receptor beta chains from one specimen sequenced in a study of type 1 and type 2 diabetes patients. Amplification started from genomic DNA. Multiplex PCR with 30 forward and 13 reverse primers amplified the TCR beta CDR3. TCRdb processed the multiplex PCR reads anew with MiXCR; each CDR3 protein has one entry. Counted here are a few hundred thousand distinct CDR3 sequences, more than 40% occurring once; the ten biggest clones make up about an eighth. Sequenced input: peripheral blood mononuclear cells (PBMCs). Receptor source: a young man with type 2 diabetes.

The CDR3 region is CSAREAAGGYEQYF. The CDR3 nucleotides read TGCAGTGCTAGAGAAGCGGCAGGTGGGTACGAGCAGTACTTC. This chain connects TRBV20-1 to TRBJ2-7; maybe TRBD2 (5 bases). Germline V gives CDR1 DFQATT, CDR2 SNEGSKA (reference sequence). Trimming shortened V by 0 bases and J by 4 bases, and 13 bases separated the two germline ends. The length of the CDR3 is 14 residues.

This clonotype has more than one count but fewer than ten. The J gene is TRBJ2-5, the V gene TRBV5-1; no reliable D call. The J call may be faulty, since TRBJ2-1 better matches the DNA end. The CDR3 sequence is 15 residues long. The germline V gene has CDR1 SGHRS and CDR2 YFSETQ. CDR3 protein: CASSYYGPPQDEQFF. The CDR3, as DNA: TGCGCCAGCAGCTACTACGGCCCCCCACAAGACGAGCAGTTCTTC.

This clonotype was seen only a few times. V usage is TRBV28 and J usage is TRBJ2-5, with D perhaps assigned TRBD1 or TRBD2 (5 bases each). The germline gives CDR1 MDHEN, CDR2 SYDVKM. V was pared by 2 bases and J by 5 bases, with 12 bases between. The length of the CDR3 is 14 residues. The CDR3 DNA reads as TGTGCCAGCAGTTTAAGGGCAGGGACGGAGACCCAGTACTTC. Protein: CASSLRAGTETQYF.

This chain uses TRBV24-1 with TRBJ2-1; the D gene is possibly TRBD1 (6 bases). Trimming stripped 9 bases from V and 4 bases from J, with 21 bases between. Germline lookup yields CDR1 KGHDR and CDR2 SFDVKD. The CDR3 totals 16 residues. In DNA, the CDR3 is TGTGCCACCGAGATAATACACAGGGACGGGTACAATGAGCAGTTCTTC. Its translation is CATEIIHRDGYNEQFF.

This sequence joins TRBV6-5 and TRBJ1-1, with D possibly matching TRBD1 (5 bases). The length of the CDR3 is 10 residues. V shed 6 bases and J shed 11 bases, with 10 bases lying between them. Germline CDR1 MNHEY, CDR2 SVGAGI. CDR3 residues: CASREGRAFF. The CDR3 DNA reads TGTGCCAGCAGGGAGGGACGGGCTTTCTTT.

The chain is built from TRBV4-2 and TRBJ1-1, with TRBD1 matching 12 bases. Germline V gene data show CDR1 as LGHNA and CDR2 as YNFKEQ. This CDR3 comprises 16 residues. V was pared by 2 bases and J by 3 bases, with 4 bases of the junction left unmatched. CDR3 protein: CASSQWDRGPDTEAFF. CDR3 in DNA: TGTGCCAGCAGCCAATGGGACAGGGGGCCCGACACTGAAGCTTTCTTT.

The genes are TRBV7-8 and TRBJ2-6; perhaps D is TRBD1 or TRBD2 (5 bases each). V was trimmed by 8 bases and J by 0 bases, leaving 14 bases between them. This CDR3 region has 16 residues. Germline V CDR1 and CDR2: SGHVS, FQNEAQ. The CDR3 here is CASSPSGPSGANVLTF. The CDR3 coding sequence is TGTGCCAGCTCCCCTTCGGGGCCCTCTGGGGCCAACGTCCTGACTTTC.

For this clonotype: Germline is not matched at one junction end, which may reflect a read error. V is TRBV2 and J is TRBJ2-7; no definite D call. Per the germline V gene, CDR1 is SNHLY and CDR2 is FYNNEI. The CDR3 loop spans 11 amino acids. The CDR3: CAISESHEQYF. The DNA of the CDR3 is TGTGCCATCAGTGAGTCCCACGAGCAGTACTTC.

The rearrangement links TRBV19 to TRBJ2-3; D not resolved. Germline V gene lookup returns CDR1 LNHDA and CDR2 SQIVND (reference sequence). This CDR3 is built from 13 residues. Between the trimmed V and J ends, which lost 7 bases and 0 bases, there was a span of 8 bases. In DNA, the CDR3 is TGTGCCAGTAAGACGACTAGCACAGATACGCAGTATTTT. It yields the protein CASKTTSTDTQYF.

The rearrangement joins TRBV27 to TRBJ1-6; D perhaps matches TRBD1 (6 bases). This CDR3 spans 16 amino acids. V lost 4 bases, J lost 0 bases, and 10 bases lay in between. The germline CDR1 and CDR2 sequences are MNHEY and SMNVEV (reference sequence). The CDR3 protein is CASSYGGRSYNSPLHF. Written as DNA, the CDR3 is TGTGCCAGCAGTTACGGGGGGCGCTCCTATAATTCACCCCTCCACTTT.

This clonotype has just a few counts. This chain connects TRBV10-3 to TRBJ1-1, with 8 bases fitting TRBD1. With V trimmed by 2 bases and J by 6 bases, 11 bases remained unmatched. The germline CDR1 and CDR2 sequences are ENHRY and SYGVKD. The CDR3 totals 16 residues. CDR3 region: CAISESRGDRGAEAFF. CDR3 in DNA: TGTGCCATCAGTGAGAGCCGGGGAGACAGGGGTGCTGAAGCTTTCTTT.

The V call is TRBV2, the J call TRBJ2-1; D is perhaps TRBD1 or TRBD2 (6 bases each). The CDR3 is 17 residues long. Germline CDR1 and CDR2: SNHLY and FYNNEI. V lost 2 bases, J lost 1 base, and 15 bases lay in between. CDR3 sequence reads: CASSEQGGLVSYNEQFF. CDR3 nucleotides: TGTGCCAGCAGTGAACAAGGGGGGCTAGTTTCCTACAATGAGCAGTTCTTC. The full variable domain, completed using reference TRBV2 and TRBJ2-1, is EPEVTQTPSHQVTQMGQEVILRCVPISNHLYFYWYRQILGQKVEFLVSFYNNEISEKSEIFDDQFSVERPDGSNFTLKIRSTKLEDSAMYFCASSEQGGLVSYNEQFFGPGTRLTVL.

The chain has TRBV27 and TRBJ2-7; possibly TRBD2 for D (5 bases). Germline lookup yields CDR1 MNHEY and CDR2 SMNVEV (reference sequence). This CDR3 contains 16 residues. Trimming left V 0 bases short and J 3 bases short, with 15 bases between. CDR3 region: CASSLSSGGRYYEQYF. CDR3 sequence (DNA): TGTGCCAGCAGTTTATCTTCAGGAGGCCGTTACTACGAGCAGTACTTC.

This clonotype was picked up a small number of times. V and J are TRBV15 and TRBJ2-1; TRBD1 aligns across 7 bases. Germline loops: CDR1 LNHNV, CDR2 YYDKDF (reference sequence). This CDR3 is 15 amino acids long. V was pared by 6 bases and J by 5 bases, with 10 bases of the junction left unmatched. CDR3 loop: CATSLGTERNNEQFF. DNA for the CDR3: TGTGCCACCAGTCTCGGGACAGAACGGAACAATGAGCAGTTCTTC. The full variable domain, with the rest looked up from reference TRBV15 and TRBJ2-1, is DAMVIQNPRYQVTQFGKPVTLSCSQTLNHNVMYWYQQKSSQAPKLLFHYYDKDFNNEADTPDNFQSRRPNTSFCFLDIRSPGLGDTAMYLCATSLGTERNNEQFFGPGTRLTVL.

The rearrangement uses TRBV20-1 and TRBJ1-5; D ambiguous. V gave up 0 bases and J gave up 6 bases, with 6 bases separating them. Germline CDR1 DFQATT, CDR2 SNEGSKA (reference sequence). The CDR3 runs to 12 residues. The CDR3 DNA reads as TGCAGTGCTAGAGAGGGTATTCAGCCCCAGCATTTT. Translation gives CSAREGIQPQHF.

This clonotype was seen a few times. Mismatch with germline at one junction end may stem from a read error. The CDR3 loop reads CSATDQRETHF. CDR3 nucleotides: TGCAGTGCTACCGATCAGCGGGAGACACACTTC. The chain combines TRBV20-1 with TRBJ2-7, with 8 bases identical to TRBD2. This CDR3 is built from 11 residues. Germline V gene sequence: CDR1 DFQATT, CDR2 SNEGSKA (reference sequence).

The genes are TRBV20-1 and TRBJ2-2, with D maybe TRBD2 (5 bases). Trimming stripped 1 base from V and 2 bases from J, with 8 bases between. Germline V gives CDR1 DFQATT, CDR2 SNEGSKA (reference sequence). This CDR3 comprises 14 residues. CDR3 loop: CSARGRDNTGELFF. CDR3 nucleotides: TGCAGTGCTAGAGGACGGGATAACACCGGGGAGCTGTTTTTT.

The V and J genes are TRBV19 and TRBJ2-5; D remains unclear. V lost 6 bases to trimming and J lost 5 bases, with 22 bases between them. The CDR3 has 16 amino acids. Per the germline V gene, CDR1 is LNHDA and CDR2 is SQIVND (reference sequence). In DNA form, the CDR3 reads TGTGCCAGTAGGCCCCGTTCTTGGGAAATAGGCGAGACCCAGTACTTC. Protein product: CASRPRSWEIGETQYF. Full variable domain (missing parts from reference TRBV19 and TRBJ2-5): DGGITQSPKYLFRKEGQNVTLSCEQNLNHDAMYWYRQDPGQGLRLIYYSQIVNDFQKGDIAEGYSVSREKKESFPLTVTSAQKNPTAFYLCASRPRSWEIGETQYFGPGTRLLVL.

This clonotype has more than one count but fewer than ten. The CDR3 sequence: CAPGTCSYEQYF. CDR3 in DNA: TGTGCGCCCGGGACTTGCTCCTACGAGCAGTACTTC. This sequence joins TRBV10-3 and TRBJ2-7; D perhaps matches TRBD2 (6 bases). CDR3 length: 12 amino acids. The germline V gene has CDR1 ENHRY and CDR2 SYGVKD.

This clonotype has a count of ten or more. This sequence joins TRBV2 and TRBJ1-1; no firm D call. The CDR3 loop spans 13 amino acids. V was cut by 5 bases and J by 3 bases, with 10 bases left in between. CDR1 is SNHLY and CDR2 is FYNNEI in the germline V gene. This CDR3 reads CASSPFPHTEAFF. Written as DNA, the CDR3 is TGTGCCAGCAGTCCGTTCCCCCACACTGAAGCTTTCTTT.

This clonotype occurred a few times. The CDR3 DNA follows: TGTGCCAGTAGGTCTCTGGGGGTCACTAATTCACCCCTCCACTTT. It codes for CASRSLGVTNSPLHF. The J gene is TRBJ1-6, the V gene TRBV19; the D gene is possibly TRBD1 (5 bases). Germline CDR1 reads LNHDA; CDR2 reads SQIVND (reference sequence). V was clipped by 6 bases and J by 6 bases, with 15 bases between them. This CDR3 is built from 15 residues.